Presented here are 25 T cell receptor beta chains from one specimen sequenced in a study of blood T cell repertoires in COVID-19. Profiled with immunoSEQ multiplex PCR; TCRdb holds only in-frame clones, not every one. There are around 30,000 clones in the sample; about 88% occur only once, and 8% to 9% lies in the top ten. The sequenced sample consisted of peripheral blood. These receptors were collected from a man between 65 and 80 years old with active or convalescent COVID-19.

The chain recombines TRBV6-5 with TRBJ2-5; 9 bases line up with TRBD2. The CDR3 length is 13 residues. Per germline, CDR1 MNHEY and CDR2 SVGAGI. Germline trimming cut 0 bases from V and 12 bases from J; bases unmatched to any gene: 5. The chain's CDR3 is CASSYSAGGPEYF. The CDR3 coding sequence is TGTGCCAGCAGTTACTCGGCGGGGGGGCCCGAGTACTTC.

This rearrangement joins TRBV18 to TRBJ2-7, with D possibly TRBD2 on 6 matching bases. Germline V gene lookup returns CDR1 KGHSH and CDR2 LQKENI. This CDR3 is built from 15 residues. The ends were cut back, 5 bases at V and 0 bases at J, with 14 bases in the middle. The CDR3 reads CASSDRDGSSYEQYF. For the CDR3, the DNA is TGTGCCAGCTCAGACCGGGACGGGAGCTCCTACGAGCAGTACTTC.

In its sample, this clone was seen once. V is TRBV7-9 and J is TRBJ1-3; 9 bases agree with TRBD1. The V gene end was trimmed by 4 bases and the J gene end by 4 bases; junction bases not matched to a gene: 2. The CDR3 has 14 amino acids. Per germline, CDR1 SEHNR and CDR2 FQNEAQ (reference sequence). This CDR3 is CASSWTGEGNTIYF. The CDR3 nucleotides read TGTGCCAGCAGCTGGACAGGGGAAGGAAACACCATATATTTT. Looking up the rest from reference TRBV7-9 and TRBJ1-3 gives the full variable domain: DTGVSQNPRHKITKRGQNVTFRCDPISEHNRLYWYRQTLGQGPEFLTYFQNEAQLEKSRLLSDRFSAERPKGSFSTLEIQRTEQGDSAMYLCASSWTGEGNTIYFGEGSWLTVV.

This chain links TRBV10-3 with TRBJ1-3, with D unresolved. The ends were cut back, 4 bases at V and 1 base at J, with 8 bases in the middle. The CDR3 has 14 amino acids. CDR1 is ENHRY and CDR2 is SYGVKD in the germline V gene. CDR3 sequence: CAISGVTSGNTIYF. The CDR3 DNA reads as TGTGCCATCAGTGGTGTCACTTCTGGAAACACCATATATTTT.

The chain links TRBV6-5 to TRBJ1-3, with D unclear. The V and J ends lost 0 bases and 0 bases respectively, with 6 bases between them. Germline V gene data show CDR1 as MNHEY and CDR2 as SVGAGI. The CDR3 covers 15 residues. The CDR3 sequence: CASSYSRFSGNTIYF. The CDR3 DNA reads as TGTGCCAGCAGTTACTCACGGTTCTCTGGAAACACCATATATTTT.

The CDR3 coding sequence is TGTGCCAGCAGTCGAAGACAGGGACATCAGCCCCAGCATTTT. The encoded protein is CASSRRQGHQPQHF. V usage is TRBV6-2 or TRBV6-3 and J usage is TRBJ1-5, with 7 bases lining up with TRBD1. Germline V CDR1 and CDR2: MNHEY, SVGEGT. Losses at the gene ends were 5 bases for V and 5 bases for J; bases not matched to a gene: 6. The CDR3 is made up of 14 amino acids.

V is TRBV27 and J is TRBJ2-1, with 7 nucleotides matching TRBD2. Germline assignment: CDR1 MNHEY and CDR2 SMNVEV (reference sequence). The J segment lost 5 bases and the V segment lost 5 bases, leaving 9 bases of the junction unmatched. The CDR3 covers 15 residues. Here the CDR3 DNA reads TGTGCCAGCAGTACCCCATGGGGGGGGAACAATGAGCAGTTCTTC. Protein sequence: CASSTPWGGNNEQFF.

The CDR3 bases are TGTGCCAGCAGCGTAACTCCCCAGACACAAGAGACCCAGTACTTC. Translation gives CASSVTPQTQETQYF. V and J are TRBV9 and TRBJ2-5; D is ambiguous. Germline loops: CDR1 SGDLS, CDR2 YYNGEE. The CDR3 runs 15 residues. Trimming shortened V by 1 base and J by 2 bases, and 12 bases separated the two germline ends.

This clone was observed a single time. V and J are TRBV25-1 and TRBJ2-1, with TRBD1 identical over 7 bases. After removal of 7 bases from V and 4 bases from J, the junction contained 13 bases not matched to a gene. The CDR3 spans 16 residues. CDR1 and CDR2 (germline): MGHDK, SYGVNS. DNA of the CDR3: TGTGCCAGCACACCAAAGGGGGCGCGGATATACAATGAGCAGTTCTTC. Translation gives CASTPKGARIYNEQFF.

The chain is built from TRBV18 and TRBJ2-7; 7 bases fit TRBD2. The ends lost 5 bases at V and 2 bases at J; junction bases unmatched: 6. The CDR3 runs to 14 residues. Germline V gives CDR1 KGHSH, CDR2 LQKENI. This CDR3 is CASSAMGGTYEQYV. The CDR3 DNA reads TGTGCCAGCTCAGCCATGGGGGGGACCTACGAGCAGTACGTC.

In this sample, this clone turned up once. This rearrangement joins TRBV5-1 to TRBJ1-2; TRBD1 matches 8 bases. J was trimmed by 2 bases and V by 0 bases; bases with no gene match: 0. CDR1 and CDR2 from the germline V gene are SGHRS and YFSETQ. The CDR3 length is 14 residues. CDR3: CASSLGQGNYGYTF. The CDR3 nucleotides are TGCGCCAGCAGCTTGGGACAGGGGAACTATGGCTACACCTTC.

The chain has TRBV10-3 and TRBJ2-2, with a weak D call TRBD1 (6 bases). The CDR3 totals 17 residues. V was clipped by 0 bases and J by 6 bases, with 17 bases between them. Germline CDR1 and CDR2: ENHRY and SYGVKD. The CDR3: CAISESGGQRRAGELFF. The CDR3 DNA is TGTGCCATCAGTGAGTCGGGCGGACAGCGAAGGGCCGGGGAGCTGTTTTTT.

This rearrangement joins TRBV2 to TRBJ1-1; D ambiguous. The CDR3 is 14 amino acids. Looked up from germline, CDR1 is SNHLY and CDR2 is FYNNEI. V was cut by 4 bases and J by 0 bases, with 9 bases left in between. CDR3 nucleotides: TGTGCCAGCAGTGGTGAGATTATGAACACTGAAGCTTTCTTT. This codes for CASSGEIMNTEAFF.

The J gene is TRBJ2-2, the V gene TRBV27; the D is unclear. The CDR3 totals 13 residues. Deletions cut 3 bases from V and 4 bases from J, with 6 bases between. Germline-derived CDR1 and CDR2 are MNHEY and SMNVEV (reference sequence). The CDR3 loop reads CASSFFGTGELFF. The CDR3 nucleotides are TGTGCCAGCAGTTTTTTCGGCACCGGGGAGCTGTTTTTT.

The rearrangement links TRBV9 to TRBJ2-7; 8 bases map to TRBD1. The germline V gene has CDR1 SGDLS and CDR2 YYNGEE. Trimming took 2 bases from V and 4 from J; bases not matched to a gene: 8. The CDR3 runs 15 residues. The CDR3 DNA reads as TGTGCCAGCAGCGTGACAGGGGACTCGGGGTACGAGCAGTACTTC. Protein product: CASSVTGDSGYEQYF.

The J gene is TRBJ2-5, the V gene TRBV18, with 7 bases fitting TRBD2. With V trimmed by 3 bases and J by 5 bases, 12 bases remained unmatched. CDR3 length: 16 amino acids. Germline V gene data show CDR1 as KGHSH and CDR2 as LQKENI. CDR3 in DNA: TGTGCCAGCTCACCTGATAGCGGGTCGCTGGTCGAGACCCAGTACTTC. Translation gives CASSPDSGSLVETQYF.

The V call is TRBV7-9, the J call TRBJ2-7; 8 bases are a match to TRBD1. Per the germline V gene, CDR1 is SEHNR and CDR2 is FQNEAQ (reference sequence). This CDR3 comprises 14 residues. This chain's CDR3 is CASSLGTGSFEQYV. CDR3 DNA: TGTGCCAGCAGCTTAGGGACAGGGTCCTTCGAGCAGTACGTC.

This chain joins TRBV6-2 or TRBV6-3 and TRBJ2-1; 9 positions agree with TRBD2. The ends lost 6 bases at V and 0 bases at J; junction bases unmatched: 9. This CDR3 region has 17 residues. Germline values: CDR1 MNHEY, CDR2 SVGEGT. This CDR3 reads CASSRAGGGSSYNEQFF. CDR3 bases: TGTGCCAGCAGCAGGGCGGGGGGGGGCAGCTCCTACAATGAGCAGTTCTTC.

J is TRBJ1-1 and V is TRBV11-3; D remains ambiguous. Trimming shortened V by 3 bases and J by 5 bases, and 10 bases separated the two germline ends. The CDR3 contains 13 residues. Germline V CDR1 and CDR2: SGHNT, YENEEA. The DNA for the CDR3 is TGTGCCAGCAGCTTGACCTCGGAGACTGAAGCTTTCTTT. Residues: CASSLTSETEAFF. Drawing the rest from reference TRBV11-3 and TRBJ1-1, the complete variable domain is EAGVVQSPRYKIIEKKQPVAFWCNPISGHNTLYWYLQNLGQGPELLIRYENEEAVDDSQLPKDRFSAERLKGVDSTLKIQPAELGDSAVYLCASSLTSETEAFFGQGTRLTVV.

The CDR3 here is CASSPGTGEDSPLHF. As DNA, the CDR3 is TGTGCCAGCTCACCAGGGACAGGGGAGGATTCACCCCTCCACTTT. This chain links TRBV18 with TRBJ1-6, with 10 bases that match TRBD1. Germline CDR1 reads KGHSH; CDR2 reads LQKENI. Trimming cost V 2 bases and J 8 bases; bases outside gene matches: 3. The CDR3 covers 15 residues.

The chain links TRBV6-5 to TRBJ2-5; D is possibly TRBD1 (5 bases). Germline CDR1 MNHEY, CDR2 SVGAGI. The length of the CDR3 is 13 residues. The ends were cut back, 6 bases at V and 5 bases at J, with 13 bases in the middle. Here the CDR3 reads CASRLTGQETQYF. For the CDR3, the DNA is TGTGCCAGCAGGCTAACAGGCCAGGAGACCCAGTACTTC.

The J gene is TRBJ2-5, the V gene TRBV5-1, with D possibly matching TRBD1 (5 bases). Trimming cost V 0 bases and J 6 bases, with 12 bases left between them. The CDR3 length is 14 residues. Germline values: CDR1 SGHRS, CDR2 YFSETQ. The CDR3 reads CASSLGQSAQTQYF. In DNA, the CDR3 is TGCGCCAGCAGCTTGGGACAGTCCGCGCAGACCCAGTACTTC.

As for this clone: The limits of the CDR3 on the DNA are not certain, so only TCRdb's listed CDR3 is given. This chain connects TRBV27 to TRBJ2-2; TRBD1 reflects the table's D call only, with no check against the DNA. The germline V gene encodes CDR1 MNHEY and CDR2 SMNVEV (reference sequence). Including both end residues, the CDR3 is 15 amino acids long. The CDR3: CASSFGPGDTGELFF.

This chain links TRBV11-1 with TRBJ2-1; a weak D match, TRBD2 (6 bases). CDR1 and CDR2 from the germline V gene are SGHAT and FQDESV (reference sequence). The CDR3 length is 15 residues. With 5 bases removed from V and 8 bases from J, the gap between germline ends came to 19 bases. The CDR3 DNA reads TGTGCCAGCAGCGAGACTAGGTTGTTTTGGGATGAGCAGTTCTTC. This gives the protein CASSETRLFWDEQFF.

The V gene is TRBV6-5, the J gene TRBJ1-6, with D possibly matching TRBD1 (6 bases). The CDR3 loop spans 15 amino acids. V lost 6 bases and J lost 8, with 17 bases in between. The germline gives CDR1 MNHEY, CDR2 SVGAGI. In DNA form, the CDR3 reads TGTGCCAGCAGAAGGACAGAGGGAAGTGATTCACCCCTCCACTTT. Translating it yields CASRRTEGSDSPLHF.